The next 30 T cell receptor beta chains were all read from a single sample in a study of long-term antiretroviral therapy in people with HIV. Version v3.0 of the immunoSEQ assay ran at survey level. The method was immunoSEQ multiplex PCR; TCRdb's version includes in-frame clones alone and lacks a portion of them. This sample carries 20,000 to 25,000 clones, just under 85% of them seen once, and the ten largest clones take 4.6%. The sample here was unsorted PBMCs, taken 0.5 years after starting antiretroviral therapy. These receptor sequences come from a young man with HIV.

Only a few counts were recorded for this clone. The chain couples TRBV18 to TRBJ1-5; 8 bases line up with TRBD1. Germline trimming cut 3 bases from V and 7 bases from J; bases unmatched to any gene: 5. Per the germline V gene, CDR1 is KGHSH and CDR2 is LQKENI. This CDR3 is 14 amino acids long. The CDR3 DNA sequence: TGTGCCAGCTCACCTTCAGGGGGCGGACAGCCCCAGCATTTT. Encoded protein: CASSPSGGGQPQHF. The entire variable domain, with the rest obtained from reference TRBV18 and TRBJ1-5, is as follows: NAGVMQNPRHLVRRRGQEARLRCSPMKGHSHVYWYRQLPEEGLKFMVYLQKENIIDESGMPKERFSAEFPKEGPSILRIQQVVRGDSAAYFCASSPSGGGQPQHFGDGTRLSIL.

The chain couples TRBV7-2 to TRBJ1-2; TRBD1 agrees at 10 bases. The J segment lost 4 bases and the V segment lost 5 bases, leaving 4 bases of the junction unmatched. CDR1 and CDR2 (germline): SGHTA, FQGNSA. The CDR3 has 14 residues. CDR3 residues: CASSPDRGPYGYTF. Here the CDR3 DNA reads TGTGCCAGCAGCCCCGACAGGGGGCCCTATGGCTACACCTTC. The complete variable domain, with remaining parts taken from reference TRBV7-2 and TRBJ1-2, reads GAGVSQSPSNKVTEKGKDVELRCDPISGHTALYWYRQSLGQGLEFLIYFQGNSAPDKSGLPSDRFSAERTGGSVSTLTIQRTQQEDSAVYLCASSPDRGPYGYTFGSGTRLTVV.

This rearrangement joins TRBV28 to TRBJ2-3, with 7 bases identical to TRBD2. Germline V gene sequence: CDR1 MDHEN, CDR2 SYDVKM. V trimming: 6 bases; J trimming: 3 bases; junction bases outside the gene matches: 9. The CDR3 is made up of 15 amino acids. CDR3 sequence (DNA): TGTGCCAGCAGGAGATTAGCGGGTTTTACAGATACGCAGTATTTT. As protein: CASRRLAGFTDTQYF.

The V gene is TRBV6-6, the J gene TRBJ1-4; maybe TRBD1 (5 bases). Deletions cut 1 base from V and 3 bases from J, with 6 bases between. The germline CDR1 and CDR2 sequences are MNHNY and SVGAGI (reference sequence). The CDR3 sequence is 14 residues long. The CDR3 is CASSYWGANEKLFF. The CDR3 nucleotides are TGTGCCAGCAGTTACTGGGGCGCTAATGAAAAACTGTTTTTT.

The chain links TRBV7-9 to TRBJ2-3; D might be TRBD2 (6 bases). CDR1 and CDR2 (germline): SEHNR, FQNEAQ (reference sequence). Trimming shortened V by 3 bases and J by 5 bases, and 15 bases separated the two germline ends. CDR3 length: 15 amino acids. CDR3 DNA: TGTGCCAGCAGCTTGGGGGAGGTTCATGAAGATACGCAGTATTTT. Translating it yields CASSLGEVHEDTQYF.

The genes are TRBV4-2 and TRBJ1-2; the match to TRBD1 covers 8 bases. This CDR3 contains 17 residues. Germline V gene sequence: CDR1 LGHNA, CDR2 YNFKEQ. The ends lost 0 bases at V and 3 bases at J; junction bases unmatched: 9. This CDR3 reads CASSQDPADRGHYGYTF. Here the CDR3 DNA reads TGTGCCAGCAGCCAAGATCCAGCAGACAGGGGCCACTATGGCTACACCTTC.

CDR3 loop: CASSLRGSGGAGGELFF. The CDR3 DNA is TGTGCCAGCAGCCTCCGGGGTAGCGGGGGGGCCGGCGGGGAGCTGTTTTTT. The chain has TRBV4-2 and TRBJ2-2, with 11 bases matching TRBD2. The V and J ends lost 4 bases and 7 bases, in that order; junction bases with no gene match: 11. The germline CDR1 and CDR2 sequences are LGHNA and YNFKEQ. The CDR3 is made up of 17 amino acids.

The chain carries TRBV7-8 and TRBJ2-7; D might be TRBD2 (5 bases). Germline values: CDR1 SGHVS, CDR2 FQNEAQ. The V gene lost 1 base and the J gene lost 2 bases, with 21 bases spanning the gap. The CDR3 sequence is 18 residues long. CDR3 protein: CASSLVGPTETGTYEQYF. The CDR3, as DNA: TGTGCCAGCAGCTTAGTTGGACCCACAGAGACGGGAACCTACGAGCAGTACTTC.

The CDR3, as DNA: TGTGCCAGCAGTTTACGAGGGGGGTTACTCTACGAGCAGTACTTC. It specifies CASSLRGGLLYEQYF. The rearrangement links TRBV27 to TRBJ2-7; D is possibly TRBD1 or TRBD2 (6 bases each). V dropped 2 bases and J dropped 3 bases, with 14 bases sitting between them. The CDR3 covers 15 residues. Germline V gives CDR1 MNHEY, CDR2 SMNVEV (reference sequence).

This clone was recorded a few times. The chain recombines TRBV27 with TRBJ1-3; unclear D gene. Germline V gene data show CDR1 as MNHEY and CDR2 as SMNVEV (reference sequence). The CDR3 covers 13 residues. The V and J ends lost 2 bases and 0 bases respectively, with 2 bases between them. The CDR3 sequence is CASSLSSGNTIYF. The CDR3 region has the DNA TGTGCCAGCAGTTTAAGCTCTGGAAACACCATATATTTT.

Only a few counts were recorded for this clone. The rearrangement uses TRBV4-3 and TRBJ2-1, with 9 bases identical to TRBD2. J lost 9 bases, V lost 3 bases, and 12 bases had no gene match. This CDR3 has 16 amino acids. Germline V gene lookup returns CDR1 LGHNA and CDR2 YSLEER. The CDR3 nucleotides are TGCGCCAGCAGCCAGACGGCGGGACTAGCTGGTAGTGAGCAGTTCTTC. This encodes CASSQTAGLAGSEQFF.

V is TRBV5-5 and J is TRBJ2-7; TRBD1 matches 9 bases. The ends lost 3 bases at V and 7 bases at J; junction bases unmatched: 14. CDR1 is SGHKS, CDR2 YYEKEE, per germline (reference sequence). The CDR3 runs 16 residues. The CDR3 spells CASSYTPGTGTEEQYF. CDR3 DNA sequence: TGTGCCAGCAGCTATACCCCCGGGACAGGGACAGAAGAGCAGTACTTC.

CDR3 loop: CASSVNTEAFF. The CDR3 DNA reads TGTGCCAGCAGCGTGAACACTGAAGCTTTCTTT. The J gene is TRBJ1-1, the V gene TRBV5-8; no firm D call. V lost 4 bases and J 0 bases, leaving 1 base between the germline ends. The CDR3 loop spans 11 amino acids. Germline V lookup: CDR1 SGHTS, CDR2 YDEGEE.

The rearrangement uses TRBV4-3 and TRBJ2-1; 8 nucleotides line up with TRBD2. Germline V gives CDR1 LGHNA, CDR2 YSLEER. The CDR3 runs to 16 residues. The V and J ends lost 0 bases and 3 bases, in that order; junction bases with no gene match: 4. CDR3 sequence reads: CASSQDPGLVYNEQFF. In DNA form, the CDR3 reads TGCGCCAGCAGCCAAGATCCGGGACTAGTCTACAATGAGCAGTTCTTC.

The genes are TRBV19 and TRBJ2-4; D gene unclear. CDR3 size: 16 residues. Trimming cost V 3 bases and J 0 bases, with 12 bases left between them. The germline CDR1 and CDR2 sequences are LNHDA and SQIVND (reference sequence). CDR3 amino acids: CASSMVSKLAKNIQYF. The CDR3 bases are TGTGCCAGTAGTATGGTCAGTAAACTAGCCAAAAACATTCAGTACTTC.

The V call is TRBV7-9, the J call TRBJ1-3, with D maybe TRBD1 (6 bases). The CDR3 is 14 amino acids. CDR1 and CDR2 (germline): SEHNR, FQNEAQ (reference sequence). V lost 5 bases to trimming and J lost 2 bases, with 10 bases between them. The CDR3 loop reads CASSQYRAGNTIYF. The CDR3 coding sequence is TGTGCCAGCAGCCAGTACAGGGCTGGAAACACCATATATTTT. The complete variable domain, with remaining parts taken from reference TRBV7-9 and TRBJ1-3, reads DTGVSQNPRHKITKRGQNVTFRCDPISEHNRLYWYRQTLGQGPEFLTYFQNEAQLEKSRLLSDRFSAERPKGSFSTLEIQRTEQGDSAMYLCASSQYRAGNTIYFGEGSWLTVV.

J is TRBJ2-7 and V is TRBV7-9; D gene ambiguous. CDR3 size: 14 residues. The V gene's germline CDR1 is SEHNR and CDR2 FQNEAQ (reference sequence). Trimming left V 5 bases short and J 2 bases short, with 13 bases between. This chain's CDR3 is CASSPSRQTYEQYF. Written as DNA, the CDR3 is TGTGCCAGCAGCCCGAGCCGCCAGACCTACGAGCAGTACTTC.

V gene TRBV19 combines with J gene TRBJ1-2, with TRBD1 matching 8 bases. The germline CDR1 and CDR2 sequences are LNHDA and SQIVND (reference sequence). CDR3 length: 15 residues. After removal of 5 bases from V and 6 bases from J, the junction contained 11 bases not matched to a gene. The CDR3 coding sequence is TGTGCCAGTAGTTCCCGACAGGGGACTCGAGATGGCTACACCTTC. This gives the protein CASSSRQGTRDGYTF. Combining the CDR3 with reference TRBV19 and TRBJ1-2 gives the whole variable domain DGGITQSPKYLFRKEGQNVTLSCEQNLNHDAMYWYRQDPGQGLRLIYYSQIVNDFQKGDIAEGYSVSREKKESFPLTVTSAQKNPTAFYLCASSSRQGTRDGYTFGSGTRLTVV.

The CDR3 bases are TGTGCCAGCAGCTTATATTCAAATGGGGGCTACACCTTC. Its protein product is CASSLYSNGGYTF. The rearrangement links TRBV7-2 to TRBJ1-2; D call uncertain. CDR1 and CDR2 (germline): SGHTA, FQGNSA. The CDR3 runs 13 residues. V gave up 2 bases and J gave up 8 bases, with 12 bases separating them.

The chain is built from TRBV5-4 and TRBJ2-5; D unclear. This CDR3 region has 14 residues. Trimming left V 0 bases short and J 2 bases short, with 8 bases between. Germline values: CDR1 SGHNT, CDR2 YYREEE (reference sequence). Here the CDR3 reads CASSLEEIQETQYF. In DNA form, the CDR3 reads TGTGCCAGCAGCTTGGAAGAGATACAAGAGACCCAGTACTTC.

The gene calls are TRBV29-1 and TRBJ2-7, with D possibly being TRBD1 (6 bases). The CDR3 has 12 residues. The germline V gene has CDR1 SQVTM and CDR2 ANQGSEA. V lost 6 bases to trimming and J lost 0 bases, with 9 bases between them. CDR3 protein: CSVQDSSYEQYF. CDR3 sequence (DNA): TGCAGCGTACAGGACAGCTCCTACGAGCAGTACTTC.

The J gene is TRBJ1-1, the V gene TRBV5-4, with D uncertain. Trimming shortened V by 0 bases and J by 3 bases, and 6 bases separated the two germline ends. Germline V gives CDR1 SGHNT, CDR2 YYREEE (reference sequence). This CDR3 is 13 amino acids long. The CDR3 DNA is TGTGCCAGCAGCTTGGGTTGGGACACTGAAGCTTTCTTT. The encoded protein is CASSLGWDTEAFF.

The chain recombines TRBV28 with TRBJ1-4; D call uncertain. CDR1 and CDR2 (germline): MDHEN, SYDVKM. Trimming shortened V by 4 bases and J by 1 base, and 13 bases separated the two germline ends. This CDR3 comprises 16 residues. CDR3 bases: TGTGCCAGCAGTTCCCCCACGGCAGAAACTAATGAAAAACTGTTTTTT. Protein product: CASSSPTAETNEKLFF.

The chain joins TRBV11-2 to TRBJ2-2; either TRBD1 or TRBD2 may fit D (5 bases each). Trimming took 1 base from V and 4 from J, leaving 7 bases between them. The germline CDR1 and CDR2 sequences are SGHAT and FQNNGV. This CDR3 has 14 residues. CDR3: CASSLAGTTGELFF. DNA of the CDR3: TGTGCCAGCAGCTTAGCAGGGACCACCGGGGAGCTGTTTTTT. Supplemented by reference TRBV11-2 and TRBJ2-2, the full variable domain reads EAGVAQSPRYKIIEKRQSVAFWCNPISGHATLYWYQQILGQGPKLLIQFQNNGVVDDSQLPKDRFSAERLKGVDSTLKIQPAKLEDSAVYLCASSLAGTTGELFFGEGSRLTVL.

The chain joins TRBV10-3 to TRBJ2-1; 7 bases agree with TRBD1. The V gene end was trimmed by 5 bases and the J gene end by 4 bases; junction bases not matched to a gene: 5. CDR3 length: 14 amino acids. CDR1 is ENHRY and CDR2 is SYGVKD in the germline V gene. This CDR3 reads CAISSGQSYNEQFF. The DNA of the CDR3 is TGTGCCATCAGTTCGGGACAGAGTTACAATGAGCAGTTCTTC.

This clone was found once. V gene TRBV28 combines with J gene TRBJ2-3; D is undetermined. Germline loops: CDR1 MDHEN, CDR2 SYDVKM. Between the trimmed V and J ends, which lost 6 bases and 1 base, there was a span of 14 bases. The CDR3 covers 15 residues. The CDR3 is CASSRPGAGTDTQYF. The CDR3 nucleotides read TGTGCCAGCAGCCGACCCGGCGCTGGCACAGATACGCAGTATTTT.

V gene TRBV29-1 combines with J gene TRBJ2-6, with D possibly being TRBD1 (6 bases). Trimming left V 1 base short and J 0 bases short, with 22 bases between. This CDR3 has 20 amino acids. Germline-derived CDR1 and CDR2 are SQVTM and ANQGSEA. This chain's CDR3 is CSVEGGGLADDPSGANVLTF. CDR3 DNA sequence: TGCAGCGTTGAAGGAGGGGGATTGGCGGATGATCCCTCTGGGGCCAACGTCCTGACTTTC.

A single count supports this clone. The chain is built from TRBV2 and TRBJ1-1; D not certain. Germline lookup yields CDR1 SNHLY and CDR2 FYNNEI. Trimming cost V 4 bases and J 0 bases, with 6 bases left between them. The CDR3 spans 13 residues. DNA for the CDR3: TGTGCCAGCAGTGCGGAGATGAACACTGAAGCTTTCTTT. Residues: CASSAEMNTEAFF.

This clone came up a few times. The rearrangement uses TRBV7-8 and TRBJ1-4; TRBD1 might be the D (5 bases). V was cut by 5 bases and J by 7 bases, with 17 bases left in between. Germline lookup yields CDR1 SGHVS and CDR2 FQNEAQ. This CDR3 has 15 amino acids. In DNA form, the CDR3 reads TGTGCCAGCAGCGTAGTCTCAGGGAGTAGTGAAAAACTGTTTTTT. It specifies CASSVVSGSSEKLFF.

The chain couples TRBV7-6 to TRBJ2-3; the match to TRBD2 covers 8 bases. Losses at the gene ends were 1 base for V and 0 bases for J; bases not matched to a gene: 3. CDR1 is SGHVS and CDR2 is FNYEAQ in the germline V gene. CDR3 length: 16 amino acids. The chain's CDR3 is CASSLDASGSTDTQYF. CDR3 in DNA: TGTGCCAGCAGCTTAGACGCTAGCGGGAGCACAGATACGCAGTATTTT.